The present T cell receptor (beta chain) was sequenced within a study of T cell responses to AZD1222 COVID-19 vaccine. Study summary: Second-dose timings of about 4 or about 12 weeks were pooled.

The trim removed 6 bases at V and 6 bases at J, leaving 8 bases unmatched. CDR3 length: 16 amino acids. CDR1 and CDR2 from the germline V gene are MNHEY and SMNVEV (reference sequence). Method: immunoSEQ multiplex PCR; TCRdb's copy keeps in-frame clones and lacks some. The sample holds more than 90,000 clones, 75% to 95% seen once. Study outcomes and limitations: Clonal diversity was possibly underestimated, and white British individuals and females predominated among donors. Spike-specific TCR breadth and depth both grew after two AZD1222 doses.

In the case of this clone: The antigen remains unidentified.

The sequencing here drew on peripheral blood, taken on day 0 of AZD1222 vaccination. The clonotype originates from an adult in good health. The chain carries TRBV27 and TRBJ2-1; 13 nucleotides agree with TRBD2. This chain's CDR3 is CASSKLTSGGTNEQFF. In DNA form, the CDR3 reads TGTGCCAGCAGCAAATTGACTAGCGGGGGGACCAATGAGCAGTTCTTC.